Listed below are T cell receptor beta chains from one sample, sequenced in a study of blood T cells in healthy people across ages. One entry per CDR3 protein, called by TCRdb with MiXCR from the 5' RACE reads. The repertoire holds around 1,000,000 distinct CDR3 sequences, roughly two fifths seen once, with around 13% in the top ten. Sequenced sample: blood. The receptors were sampled from a man aged 18 to 29 in good health. Each CDR3 is given with its conserved first and last residue. A D gene is named only where the DNA matches it firmly. Not all rows give a size; the values are once, few, many and, for expanded clones, a class.

CDR3	DNA	V	size	D	J
CSATGGGEQYF	TGCAGTGCTACAGGAGGTGGAGAGCAGTACTTC	TRBV20-1	.	.	TRBJ2-7
CASSSRTSGGPYNEQYF	TGCGCCAGCAGCTCGAGGACTAGCGGGGGGCCATACAATGAGCAGTACTTC	TRBV5-1	once	TRBD2	TRBJ2-7
CATKQGADTEAFF	TGTGCCACAAAACAGGGGGCTGACACTGAAGCTTTCTTT	TRBV6-2/TRBV6-3	.	TRBD1	TRBJ1-1
CSARDLDRGLYNEQFF	TGCAGTGCTAGAGATCTCGACAGGGGGCTTTACAATGAGCAGTTCTTC	TRBV20-1	.	TRBD1	TRBJ2-1
CASSDSSGSYNEQYF	TGTGCCAGCAGTGACTCTAGCGGCTCCTACAATGAGCAGTACTTC	TRBV6-4	few	.	TRBJ2-7
CASSLDGRVAQETQYF	TGTGCCAGCAGCTTAGACGGGAGAGTAGCCCAAGAGACCCAGTACTTC	TRBV7-9	.	.	TRBJ2-5
CASVRGSTNEKLFF	TGTGCCAGCGTCCGGGGGAGCACTAATGAAAAACTGTTTTTT	TRBV2	.	.	TRBJ1-4
CTSSQPHVGAYQETQYF	TGCACCAGCAGCCAACCTCACGTGGGGGCCTACCAAGAGACCCAGTACTTC	TRBV1	.	.	TRBJ2-5
CASSPSSDSLTEAFF	TGCGCCAGCAGCCCCTCATCGGACAGTCTCACTGAAGCTTTCTTT	TRBV5-1	.	.	TRBJ1-1
CASSVEYRDGTQYF	TGTGCCAGCAGCGTAGAGTACAGGGACGGGACCCAGTACTTC	TRBV9	few	.	TRBJ2-5
CASSLDRADNEQFF	TGTGCCAGCAGTTTGGACAGGGCGGACAATGAGCAGTTCTTC	TRBV12-3/TRBV12-4	few	TRBD1	TRBJ2-1
CASSQEQGVADTQYF	TGCGCCAGCAGCCAAGAACAGGGAGTGGCAGATACGCAGTATTTT	TRBV4-3	.	.	TRBJ2-3
CSARVPMDRENTEAFF	TGCAGTGCTAGAGTTCCGATGGACAGAGAGAACACTGAAGCTTTCTTT	TRBV20-1	.	.	TRBJ1-1
CASSRGDGNQPQHF	TGTGCCAGCAGTCGAGGGGATGGCAATCAGCCCCAGCATTTT	TRBV12-3/TRBV12-4	.	.	TRBJ1-5
CASSPLAAGVPEAFF	TGCGCCAGCAGCCCGCTCGCGGCAGGGGTCCCTGAAGCTTTCTTT	TRBV5-1	few	.	TRBJ1-1
CASSRSSPVDTQYF	TGTGCCAGCAGCCGTAGCTCTCCCGTCGATACGCAGTATTTT	TRBV7-9	.	.	TRBJ2-3
CASSPHSLGEAFF	TGTGCCAGCAGCCCCCACAGCCTCGGGGAAGCTTTCTTT	TRBV14	.	.	TRBJ1-1
CASSVRQGAFSDTQYF	TGTGCCAGCAGCGTGCGACAGGGGGCTTTCTCAGATACGCAGTATTTT	TRBV9	.	TRBD1	TRBJ2-3
CASSFSTGEQYF	TGTGCCAGCAGCTTTTCCACCGGTGAGCAGTACTTC	TRBV7-9	.	.	TRBJ2-7
CASSPYGAPAGTEAFF	TGTGCCAGCAGCCCCTACGGGGCTCCTGCGGGCACTGAAGCTTTCTTT	TRBV7-2	.	.	TRBJ1-1
CASRRELGNTEAFF	TGTGCCAGCAGGCGGGAGCTTGGGAACACTGAAGCTTTCTTT	TRBV27	few	.	TRBJ1-1
CASSPRTGGSEKLFF	TGTGCCAGCAGTCCCCGGACAGGGGGGAGCGAAAAACTGTTTTTT	TRBV12-3/TRBV12-4	few	TRBD1	TRBJ1-4
CASTPSLGEKLFF	TGTGCCAGCACCCCCTCGCTCGGGGAAAAACTGTTTTTT	TRBV6-5	few	.	TRBJ1-4
CASRPPSGPLHF	TGTGCCAGCAGGCCCCCTTCAGGGCCCCTCCACTTT	TRBV6-5	few	.	TRBJ1-6
CAISQTGSVLDGYTF	TGTGCCATCAGTCAGACAGGGAGTGTCTTAGATGGCTACACCTTC	TRBV10-3	many	TRBD1	TRBJ1-2
CASSRWSNQPQHF	TGTGCCAGCAGCCGGTGGAGCAATCAGCCCCAGCATTTT	TRBV7-9	.	.	TRBJ1-5
CASSRAAEAFF	TGTGCCAGCAGCAGAGCTGCTGAAGCTTTCTTT	TRBV3-1	.	.	TRBJ1-1
CASRSGQGKNEKLFF	TGTGCCAGCAGATCCGGACAGGGAAAAAATGAAAAACTGTTTTTT	TRBV6-5	few	TRBD1	TRBJ1-4
CVTSDPPGQGGNEQFF	TGTGTCACCAGTGATCCCCCCGGGCAGGGGGGCAATGAGCAGTTCTTC	TRBV24-1	.	.	TRBJ2-1
CASSSAGMENQPQHF	TGTGCCAGTAGTTCGGCAGGGATGGAGAATCAGCCCCAGCATTTT	TRBV27	few	.	TRBJ1-5
CASSYKIGGNTGELFF	TGTGCCAGCAGTTACAAGATAGGGGGGAACACCGGGGAGCTGTTTTTT	TRBV28	few	.	TRBJ2-2
CASSSPGQISNEKLFF	TGTGCCAGCAGCTCCCCGGGACAGATTTCAAATGAAAAACTGTTTTTT	TRBV7-2	.	TRBD1	TRBJ1-4
CASSQESRNEQFF	TGTGCCAGCAGCCAAGAATCACGTAATGAGCAGTTCTTC	TRBV14	many	.	TRBJ2-1
CASSPAMARETQYF	TGTGCCAGCAGCCCCGCCATGGCAAGGGAGACCCAGTACTTC	TRBV7-2	.	.	TRBJ2-5
CSARFGTEAFF	TGCAGTGCTCGTTTTGGCACTGAAGCTTTCTTT	TRBV20-1	.	.	TRBJ1-1
CASSFHSGGKTATQYF	TGTGCCAGCAGCTTCCATAGCGGGGGGAAGACAGCTACGCAGTATTTT	TRBV7-9	.	TRBD2	TRBJ2-3
CASSIGGGSSYGYTF	TGTGCCAGTAGTATAGGAGGAGGATCCTCCTATGGCTACACCTTC	TRBV19	.	.	TRBJ1-2